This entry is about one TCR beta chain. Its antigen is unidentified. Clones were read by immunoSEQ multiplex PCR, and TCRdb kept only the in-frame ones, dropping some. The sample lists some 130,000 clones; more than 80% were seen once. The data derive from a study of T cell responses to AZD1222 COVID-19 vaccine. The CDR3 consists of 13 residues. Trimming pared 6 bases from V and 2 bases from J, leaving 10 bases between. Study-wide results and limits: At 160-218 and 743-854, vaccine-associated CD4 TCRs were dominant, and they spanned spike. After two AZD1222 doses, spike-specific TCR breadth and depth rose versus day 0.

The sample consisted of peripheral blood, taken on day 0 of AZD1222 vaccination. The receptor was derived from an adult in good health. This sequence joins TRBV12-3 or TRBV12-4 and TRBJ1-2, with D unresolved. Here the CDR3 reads CASRLDANYGYTF. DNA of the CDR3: TGTGCCAGCAGACTTGACGCAAACTATGGCTACACCTTC.